These T cell receptor beta chains were read from a single sample in a study of shared clonotypes between healthy human individuals. Data came from immunoSEQ multiplex PCR; TCRdb stores just in-frame clones and leaves some out. The sample shows 800,000 to 1,200,000 clones, roughly 74% of them seen only once. Source material: memory CD4+ T cells from PBMCs. These receptors all come from a man younger than 35 in good health. Some clones in this sample may be carry-over from other donors' samples. CDR3s include the opening cysteine and the closing phenylalanine or tryptophan. The order of the fields is J gene, D gene, V gene, clone size, CDR3 DNA, CDR3 protein. D genes are given only for firm matches. Some rows have no size entry. The others give once, few or many, or a class for an expanded clone.

>TRBJ2-5|TRBD1|TRBV4-2|-
TGTGCCAGCAGCCAAGATTGGGACAGAGAGACCCAGTACTTC
CASSQDWDRETQYF
>TRBJ2-1|-|TRBV5-1|-
TGCGCCAGCAGCCTGAACGGATTGGGCTCCTACAATGAGCAGTTCTTC
CASSLNGLGSYNEQFF
>TRBJ1-2|TRBD1|TRBV9|-
TGTGCCAGCAGCGCCCACCCATTGGGGACAGCTAACTATGGCTACACCTTC
CASSAHPLGTANYGYTF
>TRBJ2-1|-|TRBV28|-
TGTGCCAGCAGTCTAAGGGGGGGCTACAATGAGCAGTTCTTC
CASSLRGGYNEQFF
>TRBJ1-3|-|TRBV15|-
TGTGCCACCAGCAGAGATTTATTGAGCTCTGGAAACACCATATATTTT
CATSRDLLSSGNTIYF
>TRBJ2-5|-|TRBV29-1|once
TGCAGCGTTGGACCGCAAGAGACCCAGTACTTC
CSVGPQETQYF
>TRBJ1-2|-|TRBV11-2|-
TGTGCCAGCAGCTTAGTCGACGGAGCGGGGAGATTTAACTATGGCTACACCTTC
CASSLVDGAGRFNYGYTF
>TRBJ2-3|TRBD2|TRBV5-1|-
TGCGCCAGCAGCCTACCCTTACTAGCGAGGACAGATACGCAGTATTTT
CASSLPLLARTDTQYF
>TRBJ2-4|TRBD2|TRBV6-1|-
TGTGCCAGCAGTGAAGTGGGGGTGCGGGGGGACATTCAGTACTTC
CASSEVGVRGDIQYF
>TRBJ1-1|-|TRBV19|-
TGTGCCAGTAGCCCGCTACAGGCTCAGGGCACTGAAGCTTTCTTT
CASSPLQAQGTEAFF
>TRBJ1-5|-|TRBV10-1|-
TGCGCCAGCAGTGAGTTTCCCCGGGGGGGCAATCAGCCCCAGCATTTT
CASSEFPRGGNQPQHF
>TRBJ2-7|-|TRBV5-1|few
TGCGCCAGCAGCTTGGAAGGCAGCTACGAGCAGTACTTC
CASSLEGSYEQYF
>TRBJ1-1|-|TRBV30|-
TGTGCCTGGAGTACTGGCGGTAACACTGAAGCTTTCTTT
CAWSTGGNTEAFF
>TRBJ2-7|TRBD1|TRBV28|-
TGTGCCAGCAGCCCCGACAGGGGCTACGAGCAGTACTTC
CASSPDRGYEQYF
>TRBJ1-1|TRBD1|TRBV19|-
TGTGCCAGTAGATTGACCGGGACAGCGAACACTGAAGCTTTCTTT
CASRLTGTANTEAFF
>TRBJ2-1|-|TRBV5-4|-
TGTGCCAGCAGCCGCGACAGGCGGAGCTCCTACAATGAGCAGTTCTTC
CASSRDRRSSYNEQFF
>TRBJ2-2|TRBD2|TRBV9|few
TGTGCCAGTTCCGGGACTAGAGGCACCGGGGAGCTGTTTTTT
CASSGTRGTGELFF
>TRBJ2-1|TRBD2|TRBV4-1|-
TGCGCCAGCAGCCAGGGGGGAGGGGACTACAATGAGCAGTTCTTC
CASSQGGGDYNEQFF
>TRBJ1-1|TRBD1|TRBV10-3|-
TGTGCCATCAGTGGGATCCGACAGGGCCCTTTCACTGAAGCTTTCTTT
CAISGIRQGPFTEAFF
>TRBJ2-7|TRBD1|TRBV6-5|-
TGTGCCGCCCGGGACAGTTCCTCCTACGAGCAGTACTTC
CAARDSSSYEQYF
>TRBJ1-2|-|TRBV7-2|-
TGTGCCAGCAGCTTACGGACTTATGGCTACACCTTC
CASSLRTYGYTF
>TRBJ1-1|-|TRBV5-1|-
TGCGCCAGTGCGGAACAGGGAGGGACTGAAGCTTTCTTT
CASAEQGGTEAFF
>TRBJ2-7|TRBD1|TRBV5-4|-
TGTGCCAGCAGCCCCTCGGGGACAGCGATATACGAGCAGTACTTC
CASSPSGTAIYEQYF
>TRBJ2-3|-|TRBV6-7|few
TGTGCCAGCAGTTACTCGACGGTTACCTTCCCAGATACGCAGTATTTT
CASSYSTVTFPDTQYF
>TRBJ2-7|-|TRBV5-4|-
TGTGCCAGCAGCCAATATAGCGGTAGTACCTCCTACGAGCAGTACTTC
CASSQYSGSTSYEQYF
>TRBJ2-3|TRBD2|TRBV2|-
TGTGCCAGCAATCCGGGACTAGCTAGCGCAGATACGCAGTATTTT
CASNPGLASADTQYF
>TRBJ2-7|-|TRBV11-2|-
TGTGCCAGCAGCTCGACAGGTCTCCCGTACGAGCAGTACTTC
CASSSTGLPYEQYF
>TRBJ2-3|-|TRBV2|few
TGTGCCAGCAGTGGAGCAGGGACAGATACGCAGTATTTT
CASSGAGTDTQYF
>TRBJ1-1|-|TRBV9|-
TGTGCCAGCAGCGTTCTGGGAACGGGGAACACTGAAGCTTTCTTT
CASSVLGTGNTEAFF
>TRBJ2-2|-|TRBV11-3|-
TGTGCCAGCAGCCCGCGAGGCGGGACCGGGGAGCTGTTTTTT
CASSPRGGTGELFF
>TRBJ2-1|TRBD2|TRBV7-6|-
TGTGCCAGCAGCTTTCGAAGCGGGAGTGAGGGGGTGCAGTTCTTC
CASSFRSGSEGVQFF
>TRBJ2-7|-|TRBV6-5|-
TGTGCCAGCAGTTACTCAGCAGCCTCCTACGAGCAGTACTTC
CASSYSAASYEQYF
>TRBJ2-5|-|TRBV5-4|-
TGTGCCAGCAGCGCCCAAGGGCGAGGAGGGGAGACCCAGTACTTC
CASSAQGRGGETQYF
>TRBJ1-1|TRBD1|TRBV19|-
TGTGCCAGTAGTGTACAGGGGGTTGGCGCTGAAGCTTTCTTT
CASSVQGVGAEAFF
>TRBJ2-7|-|TRBV5-1|-
TGCGCCAGCAGCCCGAAGACCCCCTGGGACGGCTCCTACGAGCAGTACTTC
CASSPKTPWDGSYEQYF
>TRBJ2-1|-|TRBV15|few
TGTGCCACCAGCATGCTACGTCGCCAGCAGTTCTTC
CATSMLRRQQFF
>TRBJ1-2|-|TRBV7-2|-
TGTGCCAGCAGCTTAGCTGGGGTCTATGGCTACACCTTC
CASSLAGVYGYTF
>TRBJ1-1|TRBD1|TRBV19|-
TGTGCCAGTAGGACCGGGACAGGTTCGAACACTGAAGCTTTCTTT
CASRTGTGSNTEAFF
>TRBJ2-3|TRBD2|TRBV13|-
TGTGCCAGCAGCACCCGACTAGCTGGGAGGGGAGATACGCAGTATTTT
CASSTRLAGRGDTQYF
>TRBJ2-7|TRBD1|TRBV7-6|-
TGTGCCAGCAGCTTAGGTGGGGACAGAATCGCCTCCGAGCAGTACTTC
CASSLGGDRIASEQYF
>TRBJ1-1|-|TRBV2|-
TGTGCCAGCAGCCTAGAGGTTGAAGCTTTCTTT
CASSLEVEAFF
>TRBJ2-3|-|TRBV5-8|-
TGTGCCAGCAGCTTGGGCAGTGCGGACACAGATACGCAGTATTTT
CASSLGSADTDTQYF
>TRBJ2-1|TRBD2|TRBV5-4|few
TGTGCCAGCAGCTTGGCGCTAGCGGTCACCTACAATGAGCAGTTCTTC
CASSLALAVTYNEQFF
>TRBJ2-7|-|TRBV30|-
TGTGCCTGGAGTACGGGGCCGGGTCCGTACTTC
CAWSTGPGPYF
>TRBJ1-2|-|TRBV2|-
TGTGCCAGCAGCGGGGACAACTATGGCTACACCTTC
CASSGDNYGYTF
>TRBJ2-1|-|TRBV19|-
TGTGCCTCCCAAAGGGAAGATGAGCAGTTCTTC
CASQREDEQFF
>TRBJ1-2|-|TRBV7-8|-
TGTGCCAGCAGCTTAAGGGGATTTAACTATGGCTACACCTTC
CASSLRGFNYGYTF
>TRBJ2-1|-|TRBV19|-
TGTGCCAGTAGTAGGCTAGCAGTAGATGAGCAGTTCTTC
CASSRLAVDEQFF
>TRBJ2-7|TRBD2|TRBV4-3|-
TGCGCCAGCAGCCAAGATTGGGGGTTTGGGACTAGCTACGAGCAGTACTTC
CASSQDWGFGTSYEQYF
>TRBJ1-1|TRBD1|TRBV27|-
TGTGCCAGCAGTCCGTTCACAGGGGGCGCCTCTGAAGCTTTCTTT
CASSPFTGGASEAFF
>TRBJ1-5|TRBD1|TRBV4-1|few
TGCGCCAGCAGCCAAGGGGACAGGGTCAATCAGCCCCAGCATTTT
CASSQGDRVNQPQHF
>TRBJ2-3|TRBD1|TRBV7-7|-
TGTGCCAGCAGTCAAGGACAGGGGTTTACAGATACGCAGTATTTT
CASSQGQGFTDTQYF
>TRBJ1-1|-|TRBV7-9|-
TGTGCCAGCAGCTTAGAAGGTCTCCGAGCTTTCTTT
CASSLEGLRAFF
>TRBJ2-5|-|TRBV25-1|-
TGTGCCAGCAGTCAGGGTGGGGGCGGCCAAGAGACCCAGTACTTC
CASSQGGGGQETQYF
>TRBJ2-7|TRBD1|TRBV28|-
TGTGCCAGCAGTGCCCCGGGACAGGGATCCTACGAGCAGTACTTC
CASSAPGQGSYEQYF
>TRBJ2-7|-|TRBV28|-
TGTGCCAGCAGTCCCAGTGGGGGGTACTACGAGCAGTACTTC
CASSPSGGYYEQYF
>TRBJ1-2|-|TRBV6-5|-
TGTGCCAGCAGTCCAACAGGGACCTATGGCTACACCTTC
CASSPTGTYGYTF
>TRBJ2-1|TRBD2|TRBV28|once
TGTGCCAGCGGGTCAACTGGACTAGCGGGAGCCCCCCATGAGCAGTTCTTC
CASGSTGLAGAPHEQFF
>TRBJ1-3|-|TRBV27|once
TGTGCCAGCCGGCTACACTCGGGAAACACCATATATTTT
CASRLHSGNTIYF